The present entry profiles one T cell receptor (beta chain) with its context. CDR3 length: 16 amino acids. Germline CDR1 reads SGDLS; CDR2 reads YYNGEE. Trimming pared 0 bases from V and 7 bases from J, leaving 16 bases between. This record belongs to a study of blood T cell repertoires in COVID-19. Each recovered donor of Cohort 3 presented with two negative PCRs, clearance, or symptom resolution. Only in-frame clones appear in the TCRdb table, and some are missing; sequencing was by immunoSEQ multiplex PCR. The data hold 240,000 or so clones, with about 83% observed a single time. This receptor was obtained from a woman aged 45 to 65 who had recovered from COVID-19. The rearrangement joins TRBV9 to TRBJ1-4, with D maybe TRBD1 (5 bases). The sequencing sample was made of PBMCs or T cells enriched from blood (not recorded which). As DNA, the CDR3 is TGTGCCAGCAGCGTAGCCTCGGGAGCGGGGCGTGAAAAACTGTTTTTT. It is translated as CASSVASGAGREKLFF.